The 25 T cell receptor beta chains listed next were all sequenced from one sample in a study of OX40 agonist ivuxolimab in advanced cancers. This table comes from immunoSEQ multiplex PCR, and its TCRdb copy is limited to in-frame clones, with some not included. The sample includes about 84,000 clones, roughly 87% of them seen just once. The starting material was CD4+ or CD8+ T cells sorted from blood, obtained in a trial of the OX40 agonist ivuxolimab. The source of these receptors is an adult with an advanced solid tumor such as melanoma, head and neck, liver or kidney cancer.

The chain employs TRBV19 and TRBJ2-1, with 10 bases identical to TRBD2. This CDR3 is 17 amino acids long. V lost 11 bases to trimming and J lost 2 bases; unmatched junction nucleotides: 15. Germline values: CDR1 LNHDA, CDR2 SQIVND (reference sequence). CDR3 sequence: CAVRAAGGLGTYNEQFF. The CDR3 nucleotides are TGTGCCGTAAGGGCAGCGGGAGGGCTAGGAACCTACAATGAGCAGTTCTTC.

The table lists this clone with a few counts. The genes are TRBV10-3 and TRBJ1-5; the match to TRBD1 covers 9 bases. Per the germline V gene, CDR1 is ENHRY and CDR2 is SYGVKD. The CDR3 covers 15 residues. Trimming removed 2 bases from V and 6 bases from J; junction bases left unmatched: 5. The CDR3 DNA follows: TGTGCCATCAGTGAGGACAGGGGGGGAAGTCAGCCCCAGCATTTT. This gives the protein CAISEDRGGSQPQHF.

The chain combines TRBV5-4 with TRBJ2-2; possibly TRBD1 for D (7 bases). The CDR3 covers 15 residues. Looked up from germline, CDR1 is SGHNT and CDR2 is YYREEE (reference sequence). Trimming cost V 2 bases and J 4 bases, with 12 bases left between them. CDR3 region: CASSFRQGGTGELFF. CDR3 in DNA: TGTGCCAGCAGCTTTAGACAGGGAGGCACCGGGGAGCTGTTTTTT.

V gene TRBV9 combines with J gene TRBJ1-3, with 7 bases that match TRBD1. The CDR3 extends over 17 amino acids. Germline V gene data show CDR1 as SGDLS and CDR2 as YYNGEE. V was pared by 0 bases and J by 0 bases, with 6 bases of the junction left unmatched. CDR3 nucleotides: TGTGCCAGCAGCGTAGAGGGACAGCAGAACTCTGGAAACACCATATATTTT. Translating gives CASSVEGQQNSGNTIYF. The full variable domain, rest sourced from reference TRBV9 and TRBJ1-3, is DSGVTQTPKHLITATGQRVTLRCSPRSGDLSVYWYQQSLDQGLQFLIQYYNGEERAKGNILERFSAQQFPDLHSELNLSSLELGDSALYFCASSVEGQQNSGNTIYFGEGSWLTVV.

V usage is TRBV5-6 and J usage is TRBJ1-3; weak D call: TRBD1 (5 bases). Trimming removed 6 bases from V and 0 bases from J, with 16 bases in between. This CDR3 is built from 16 residues. CDR1 and CDR2 from the germline V gene are SGHDT and YYEEEE. The CDR3 coding sequence is TGTGCCAGCACTAGGGGCGACAGTTACTCTGGAAACACCATATATTTT. Protein sequence: CASTRGDSYSGNTIYF.

V gene TRBV28 combines with J gene TRBJ2-2, with 7 bases fitting TRBD1. V gave up 6 bases and J gave up 4 bases; unmatched junction bases: 11. This CDR3 spans 16 amino acids. Per germline, CDR1 MDHEN and CDR2 SYDVKM. CDR3 coding DNA: TGTGCCAGCAGACGCTCCCCGGGACAGAGCACCGGGGAGCTGTTTTTT. This translates into CASRRSPGQSTGELFF.

This clone was recorded only once. The V gene is TRBV6-1, the J gene TRBJ1-2, with D unclear. The V gene's germline CDR1 is MNHNS and CDR2 SASEGT. The ends were cut back, 3 bases at V and 8 bases at J, with 13 bases in the middle. There are 13 residues in the CDR3. The CDR3 protein is CASSEAFRGGYTF. CDR3 coding DNA: TGTGCCAGCAGTGAGGCTTTTCGTGGGGGCTACACCTTC.

This clone is a singleton in its sample. The chain recombines TRBV6-6 with TRBJ1-4; 9 nucleotides line up with TRBD1. The CDR3 spans 14 residues. The V segment lost 6 bases and the J segment 4 bases; nucleotides outside the gene matches: 3. Germline V gene lookup returns CDR1 MNHNY and CDR2 SVGAGI (reference sequence). As DNA, the CDR3 is TGTGCCAGCAGACAGACAGGGGGTAATGAAAAACTGTTTTTT. Encoded protein: CASRQTGGNEKLFF.

The V call is TRBV19, the J call TRBJ1-5, with D perhaps TRBD1 (6 bases). V shed 4 bases and J shed 7 bases, with 14 bases lying between them. Per the germline V gene, CDR1 is LNHDA and CDR2 is SQIVND (reference sequence). CDR3 size: 14 residues. CDR3 coding DNA: TGTGCCAGTAGTAGCCAGGGGAACGGGCAGCCCCAGCATTTT. Translation: CASSSQGNGQPQHF. The variable domain in full, completed from reference TRBV19 and TRBJ1-5, reads DGGITQSPKYLFRKEGQNVTLSCEQNLNHDAMYWYRQDPGQGLRLIYYSQIVNDFQKGDIAEGYSVSREKKESFPLTVTSAQKNPTAFYLCASSSQGNGQPQHFGDGTRLSIL.

V gene TRBV2 combines with J gene TRBJ1-1, with D tentatively TRBD1 (6 bases). CDR3 length: 14 amino acids. Deletions cut 5 bases from V and 4 bases from J, with 14 bases between. The germline CDR1 and CDR2 sequences are SNHLY and FYNNEI. The CDR3 loop is CASSLEYRATEAFF. CDR3 nucleotides: TGTGCCAGCAGTTTGGAATACAGGGCCACTGAAGCTTTCTTT.

The V and J genes are TRBV2 and TRBJ1-2; D call uncertain. There are 11 residues in the CDR3. The V and J ends lost 9 bases and 0 bases respectively, with 5 bases between them. CDR1 is SNHLY, CDR2 FYNNEI, per germline. The CDR3 protein is CASRPNYGYTF. CDR3 nucleotides: TGTGCCAGTAGGCCTAACTATGGCTACACCTTC.

The chain recombines TRBV6-1 with TRBJ2-5; D unclear. Germline CDR1 reads MNHNS; CDR2 reads SASEGT. CDR3 length: 14 residues. Trimming removed 2 bases at V and 2 bases at J, with 9 bases between. DNA for the CDR3: TGTGCCAGCAGTGAATCCGACCGACAAGAGACCCAGTACTTC. It encodes CASSESDRQETQYF.

In this sample, this clone turned up a few times. J is TRBJ2-1 and V is TRBV25-1, with a tentative D call TRBD2 (7 bases). Trimming took 2 bases from V and 0 from J, leaving 17 bases between them. The CDR3 totals 18 residues. Germline assignment: CDR1 MGHDK and CDR2 SYGVNS. The CDR3 DNA follows: TGTGCCAGCAGTGAAGGAGGGGGTGGGAGGGGCTCCTACAATGAGCAGTTCTTC. Translation: CASSEGGGGRGSYNEQFF.

This chain joins TRBV2 and TRBJ1-1; a weak D match, TRBD1 (5 bases). Germline CDR1 SNHLY, CDR2 FYNNEI. Trimming cost V 6 bases and J 3 bases, with 14 bases left between them. This CDR3 is 14 amino acids long. The CDR3 sequence is CASRVQVLDTEAFF. DNA of the CDR3: TGTGCCAGCAGAGTACAGGTACTCGACACTGAAGCTTTCTTT.

This rearrangement joins TRBV7-2 to TRBJ2-7, with D possibly being TRBD2 (6 bases). V was cut by 5 bases and J by 4 bases, with 15 bases left in between. CDR1 and CDR2 (germline): SGHTA, FQGNSA. This CDR3 has 14 residues. The CDR3 DNA reads TGTGCCAGCAGCACTCCGGGAGATACATACGAGCAGTACTTC. This translates into CASSTPGDTYEQYF.

This clone was detected a few times. J is TRBJ1-1 and V is TRBV15, with D perhaps TRBD1 (5 bases). This CDR3 is 15 amino acids long. Trimming removed 3 bases from V and 1 base from J, with 12 bases in between. The germline CDR1 and CDR2 sequences are LNHNV and YYDKDF (reference sequence). CDR3 DNA sequence: TGTGCCACCAGCAGGAAAGGGGATTGGAACACTGAAGCTTTCTTT. This gives the protein CATSRKGDWNTEAFF.

This clone was picked up one time. V is TRBV27 and J is TRBJ2-4, with a weak D call TRBD2 (6 bases). This CDR3 spans 16 amino acids. Germline CDR1 and CDR2: MNHEY and SMNVEV (reference sequence). The V and J ends lost 3 bases and 0 bases respectively, with 12 bases between them. The CDR3 reads CASSFLRGLAKNIQYF. The CDR3 nucleotides read TGTGCCAGCAGTTTCCTGCGGGGTCTAGCCAAAAACATTCAGTACTTC.

The V call is TRBV19, the J call TRBJ2-3, with a possible D match to TRBD2 (7 bases). V was cut by 10 bases and J by 1 base, with 18 bases left in between. This CDR3 has 15 residues. Germline V gene lookup returns CDR1 LNHDA and CDR2 SQIVND (reference sequence). The CDR3 sequence: CATGGAGTGTDTQYF. CDR3 DNA: TGTGCCACTGGGGGGGCCGGGACTGGCACAGATACGCAGTATTTT.

This clone appeared a single time. In nucleotides, the CDR3 is TGTGCCAGCCATAGGACTAGCGGGACCTACGAGCAGTACTTC. This sequence encodes CASHRTSGTYEQYF. This sequence joins TRBV27 and TRBJ2-7; 12 bases line up with TRBD2. CDR3 length: 14 amino acids. Germline CDR1 reads MNHEY; CDR2 reads SMNVEV (reference sequence). With V trimmed by 8 bases and J by 2 bases, 4 bases remained unmatched.

The chain couples TRBV5-1 to TRBJ2-7, with 7 bases matching TRBD2. This CDR3 comprises 15 residues. The germline V gene encodes CDR1 SGHRS and CDR2 YFSETQ. With 3 bases clipped from V and 5 bases from J, the junction kept 11 bases outside the gene matches. CDR3 DNA sequence: TGCGCCAGCAGCTCGGGAGCGGGGCGGTTTCACGAGCAGTACTTC. Its protein product is CASSSGAGRFHEQYF.

The V call is TRBV5-4, the J call TRBJ2-1; no clear D gene. From germline, CDR1 is SGHNT and CDR2 YYREEE (reference sequence). The CDR3 has 11 residues. Deletions cut 4 bases from V and 10 bases from J, with 9 bases between. The CDR3, as DNA: TGTGCCAGCAGCCGAGCCCACGAGCAGTTCTTC. Its protein is CASSRAHEQFF.

This clone was seen a few times. The chain recombines TRBV27 with TRBJ1-1; no clear D. The CDR3 has 13 residues. Germline V gene sequence: CDR1 MNHEY, CDR2 SMNVEV (reference sequence). Trimming took 6 bases from V and 5 from J, leaving 13 bases between them. The CDR3: CASRIRVETEAFF. The CDR3 DNA reads as TGTGCCAGCAGAATTAGGGTTGAGACTGAAGCTTTCTTT.

This clone was picked up a small number of times. This chain connects TRBV28 to TRBJ2-7; D remains unclear. The V end lost 7 bases, the J end lost 2 bases, and 12 bases lay between the germline ends. Germline CDR1 is MDHEN and CDR2 is SYDVKM. There are 13 residues in the CDR3. The CDR3 protein is CASKITSPYEQYV. The CDR3 coding sequence is TGTGCCAGCAAGATCACGTCCCCCTACGAGCAGTACGTC.

The V and J genes are TRBV19 and TRBJ2-2; the D is unclear. The CDR3 has 14 amino acids. CDR1 LNHDA and CDR2 SQIVND come from the germline V gene (reference sequence). The V end lost 2 bases, the J end lost 1 base, and 5 bases lay between the germline ends. The CDR3 DNA is TGTGCCAGTAGTATAAGCAGGAACACCGGGGAGCTGTTTTTT. Its protein is CASSISRNTGELFF.

V and J are TRBV7-8 and TRBJ2-3, with a tentative D call TRBD1 (6 bases). Trimming took off 4 bases at V and 8 bases at J, with 13 bases between the two ends. The CDR3 totals 13 residues. CDR1 and CDR2 from the germline V gene are SGHVS and FQNEAQ. This CDR3 reads CASSSQGFATQYF. CDR3 nucleotides: TGTGCCAGCAGCTCACAGGGCTTCGCTACGCAGTATTTT.